Listed here are 20 T cell receptor beta chains from one sample, sequenced in a study of T cell repertoires in cytomegalovirus infection. TCRdb used MiXCR to reprocess the reads, holding one entry per CDR3 protein. Among fewer than 950,000 distinct CDR3 sequences listed, approximately 32% were seen once. No antigens are known for them. The sequences come from cultured CD8+ T cells from PBMCs, collected from culture after CMV antigen stimulation. These receptors came from a human donor in good health (CMV status not recorded). Some clones in this sample may be carry-over from other donors' samples.

This clonotype turned up a few times. The CDR3 loop reads CAIRRGDSYEQYV. CDR3 DNA sequence: TGTGCCATCAGGCGGGGAGACTCCTACGAGCAGTACGTC. The V gene is TRBV10-3, the J gene TRBJ2-7, with D perhaps matching TRBD2 (6 bases). CDR1 ENHRY and CDR2 SYGVKD come from the germline V gene. V gave up 6 bases and J gave up 0 bases, with 9 bases separating them. CDR3 size: 13 residues.

The DNA of the CDR3 is TGTGCCAGCAGCGTAGCTATCCTCGGTGAGCAGTTCTTC. Protein: CASSVAILGEQFF. J is TRBJ2-1 and V is TRBV9, with D unclear. The germline V and J ends were trimmed by 0 bases and 9 bases, with 10 bases remaining between them. The CDR3 extends over 13 amino acids. Germline V gene sequence: CDR1 SGDLS, CDR2 YYNGEE.

This clonotype was found a few times. The V gene is TRBV27, the J gene TRBJ2-6; either TRBD1 or TRBD2 may fit D (5 bases each). Per germline, CDR1 MNHEY and CDR2 SMNVEV (reference sequence). Trimming took 3 bases from V and 2 from J, leaving 8 bases between them. There are 15 residues in the CDR3. The DNA for the CDR3 is TGTGCCAGCAGTTTTGGGGGTACTGGGGCCAACGTCCTGACTTTC. Encoded protein: CASSFGGTGANVLTF.

In this sample, this clonotype turned up many times. The chain is built from TRBV7-8 and TRBJ2-5, with D tentatively TRBD1 (6 bases). Trimming removed 6 bases at V and 5 bases at J, with 19 bases between. The CDR3 spans 15 residues. Germline V gene sequence: CDR1 SGHVS, CDR2 FQNEAQ. CDR3 in amino acids: CASSSGVGPGETQYF. In DNA form, the CDR3 reads TGTGCCAGCAGTTCAGGGGTGGGGCCCGGGGAGACCCAGTACTTC.

The chain carries TRBV11-2 and TRBJ2-7, with 7 bases fitting TRBD2. Germline-derived CDR1 and CDR2 are SGHAT and FQNNGV. Trimming at V came to 5 bases and at J to 3 bases, leaving 4 bases not matched to a gene. This CDR3 is built from 13 residues. Written as DNA, the CDR3 is TGTGCCAGCAGCAAGGGACTAATCTACGAGCAGTACTTC. This translates into CASSKGLIYEQYF.

Comment on this clonotype: A junction end diverges from the germline sequence, so it may reflect a read error. The V gene is TRBV11-2, the J gene TRBJ2-7, with a tentative D call TRBD1 (6 bases). The CDR3 is 13 amino acids. The germline V gene encodes CDR1 SGHAT and CDR2 FQNNGV. The CDR3 protein is CASSSWTEPSANF. In nucleotides, the CDR3 is TGTGCCAGCAGCTCTTGGACAGAACCTTCCGCGAACTTC.

V is TRBV27 and J is TRBJ2-5; possibly TRBD1 or TRBD2 for D (5 bases each). The CDR3 is made up of 15 amino acids. Germline V CDR1 and CDR2: MNHEY, SMNVEV (reference sequence). Deletions cut 5 bases from V and 5 bases from J, with 18 bases between. This chain's CDR3 is CASSPGTGIGETQYF. CDR3 nucleotides: TGTGCCAGCAGTCCGGGGACGGGAATAGGGGAGACCCAGTACTTC.

CDR3 protein: CASSYRQGWWNEQFF. In nucleotides, the CDR3 is TGTGCCAGCAGCTACCGACAGGGCTGGTGGAATGAGCAGTTCTTC. The chain is built from TRBV6-5 and TRBJ2-1, with 7 bases identical to TRBD1. V shed 6 bases and J 7 bases; nucleotides not matched to a gene: 12. Germline V gene lookup returns CDR1 MNHEY and CDR2 SVGAGI. The CDR3 contains 15 residues.

The table lists this clonotype with a few counts. The V gene is TRBV12-3 or TRBV12-4, the J gene TRBJ1-6; a weak D match, TRBD1 (5 bases). Trimming shortened V by 8 bases and J by 7 bases, and 15 bases separated the two germline ends. CDR3 length: 14 amino acids. The CDR3 DNA follows: TGTGCCAGCGGGGCCCTGGGCCTCAATTCACCCCTCCACTTT. Residues: CASGALGLNSPLHF.

This chain uses TRBV12-3 or TRBV12-4 with TRBJ1-1, with D possibly TRBD1 on 6 matching bases. CDR3 length: 19 amino acids. Trimming pared 3 bases from V and 5 bases from J, leaving 28 bases between. DNA of the CDR3: TGTGCCAGCAGTTTTGAAGTGGAGGGGTGGCGGGGGCATTTGACTGAAGCTTTCTTT. Its protein product is CASSFEVEGWRGHLTEAFF.

This sequence joins TRBV27 and TRBJ2-4, with D possibly matching TRBD2 (6 bases). The CDR3 extends over 15 amino acids. Germline CDR1 and CDR2: MNHEY and SMNVEV (reference sequence). V lost 5 bases, J lost 4 bases, and 15 bases lay in between. The CDR3 DNA reads as TGTGCCAGCAGTCTCGCGGAGGGCTGGAAAAACATTCAGTACTTC. Protein: CASSLAEGWKNIQYF.

The sample holds one count of this clonotype. The chain is built from TRBV5-6 and TRBJ1-2; D not resolved. The CDR3 is made up of 15 amino acids. V was trimmed by 0 bases and J by 4 bases, leaving 13 bases between them. Germline assignment: CDR1 SGHDT and CDR2 YYEEEE. The CDR3 DNA follows: TGTGCCAGCAGCTTGGCCAGAGGGCCTTCCTATGGCTACACCTTC. Translated, it gives CASSLARGPSYGYTF.

The CDR3 spells CASSLLVTEAFF. CDR3 DNA: TGTGCCAGCAGCTTACTCGTCACTGAAGCTTTCTTT. The chain uses TRBV7-9 and TRBJ1-1; D is uncertain. CDR3 length equals 12 residues. V was cut by 2 bases and J by 4 bases, with 5 bases left in between. Per the germline V gene, CDR1 is SEHNR and CDR2 is FQNEAQ (reference sequence). The complete variable domain, with remaining parts taken from reference TRBV7-9 and TRBJ1-1, reads DTGVSQNPRHKITKRGQNVTFRCDPISEHNRLYWYRQTLGQGPEFLTYFQNEAQLEKSRLLSDRFSAERPKGSFSTLEIQRTEQGDSAMYLCASSLLVTEAFFGQGTRLTVV.

This clonotype occurred once. Possible read error: a much larger clone is one base away. The CDR3: CASSRARQELFF. In nucleotides, the CDR3 is TGTGCCAGTAGTAGGGCTAGGCAAGAGCTGTTCTTC. The V and J genes are TRBV19 and TRBJ2-1, with D unclear. The germline gives CDR1 LNHDA, CDR2 SQIVND (reference sequence). The CDR3 contains 12 residues.

For this clonotype: Germline and junction disagree at one end, which may indicate a read error. The CDR3 bases are TGCGCCAGCAGCCCAGGGGCCATCTATTGCTACACCTTC. It yields the protein CASSPGAIYCYTF. V is TRBV4-1 and J is TRBJ1-2; maybe TRBD1 (6 bases). Per the germline V gene, CDR1 is MGHRA and CDR2 is YSYEKL. The CDR3 sequence is 13 residues long.

The rearrangement joins TRBV7-7 to TRBJ1-1, with D perhaps TRBD1 (6 bases). The ends were cut back, 11 bases at V and 1 base at J, with 14 bases in the middle. Germline CDR1 is SSHAT and CDR2 is FNYEAQ (reference sequence). The CDR3 has 13 amino acids. The CDR3 reads CAAGALGNTEAFF. DNA for the CDR3: TGTGCCGCGGGGGCACTGGGGAACACTGAAGCTTTCTTT.

The rearrangement uses TRBV7-4 and TRBJ2-7, with D maybe TRBD1 (6 bases). Germline CDR1 and CDR2: SGHVT and SQSDAQ. The V end lost 1 base, the J end lost 7 bases, and 8 bases lay between the germline ends. The length of the CDR3 is 12 residues. The CDR3 bases are TGTGCCAGCAGCTTAGAGGACAGTGAGCAGTACGTC. Its protein is CASSLEDSEQYV.

This clonotype was seen only a few times. The genes are TRBV14 and TRBJ2-1; D unresolved. Germline CDR1 reads SGHDN; CDR2 reads FVKESK. Trimming took 2 bases from V and 6 from J, leaving 8 bases between them. This CDR3 is built from 13 residues. The CDR3 sequence is CASSQYYGNEQFF. CDR3 bases: TGTGCCAGCAGCCAATACTATGGCAATGAGCAGTTCTTC.

This rearrangement joins TRBV2 to TRBJ2-1; 8 positions agree with TRBD2. Germline trimming cut 7 bases from V and 0 bases from J; bases unmatched to any gene: 11. Germline CDR1 reads SNHLY; CDR2 reads FYNNEI. The CDR3 consists of 17 residues. The DNA for the CDR3 is TGTGCCAGCATCAGTGGTGGGCGGGGGGTCTCCTACAATGAGCAGTTCTTC. Protein product: CASISGGRGVSYNEQFF. Using reference TRBV2 and TRBJ2-1 for the parts outside the CDR3, the full variable domain is EPEVTQTPSHQVTQMGQEVILRCVPISNHLYFYWYRQILGQKVEFLVSFYNNEISEKSEIFDDQFSVERPDGSNFTLKIRSTKLEDSAMYFCASISGGRGVSYNEQFFGPGTRLTVL.

This clonotype showed up many times. The V gene is TRBV12-3 or TRBV12-4, the J gene TRBJ1-1; 10 bases line up with TRBD1. Trimming took 3 bases from V and 0 from J; bases not matched to a gene: 16. The CDR3 loop spans 20 amino acids. The CDR3 DNA reads TGTGCCAGCAGTTTCTATTTGGGGGGACAGGGGAGACGGATGAACACTGAAGCTTTCTTT. This translates into CASSFYLGGQGRRMNTEAFF.